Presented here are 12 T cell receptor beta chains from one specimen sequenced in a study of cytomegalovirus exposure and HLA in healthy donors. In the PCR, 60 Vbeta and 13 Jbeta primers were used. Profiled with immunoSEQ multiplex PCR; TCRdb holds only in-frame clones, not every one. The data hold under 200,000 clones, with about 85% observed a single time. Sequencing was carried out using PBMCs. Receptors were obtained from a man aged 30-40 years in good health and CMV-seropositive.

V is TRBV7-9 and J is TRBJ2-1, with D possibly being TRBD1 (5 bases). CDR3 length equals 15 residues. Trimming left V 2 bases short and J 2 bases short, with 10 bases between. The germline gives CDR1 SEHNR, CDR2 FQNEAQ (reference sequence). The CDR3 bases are TGTGCCAGCAGCTTATCAGGGAATCCCTACAATGAGCAGTTCTTC. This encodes CASSLSGNPYNEQFF.

CDR3 nucleotides: TGTGCCAGCAGGCCCTGGACAGGGATGAACACCGGGGAGCTGTTTTTT. It encodes CASRPWTGMNTGELFF. The V gene is TRBV7-9, the J gene TRBJ2-2, with 8 bases identical to TRBD1. This CDR3 comprises 16 residues. Unmatched junction bases numbered 7, after V lost 6 bases and J lost 1 base. The V gene's germline CDR1 is SEHNR and CDR2 FQNEAQ (reference sequence). Supplemented by reference TRBV7-9 and TRBJ2-2, the full variable domain reads DTGVSQNPRHKITKRGQNVTFRCDPISEHNRLYWYRQTLGQGPEFLTYFQNEAQLEKSRLLSDRFSAERPKGSFSTLEIQRTEQGDSAMYLCASRPWTGMNTGELFFGEGSRLTVL.

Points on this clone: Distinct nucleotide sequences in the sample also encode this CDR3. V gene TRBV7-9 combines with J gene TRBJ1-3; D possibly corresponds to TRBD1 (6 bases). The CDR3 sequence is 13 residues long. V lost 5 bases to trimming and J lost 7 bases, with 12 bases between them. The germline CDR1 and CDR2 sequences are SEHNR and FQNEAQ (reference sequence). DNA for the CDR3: TGTGCCAGCAGCGCAGGGGCGGGTAACACCATATATTTT. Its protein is CASSAGAGNTIYF.

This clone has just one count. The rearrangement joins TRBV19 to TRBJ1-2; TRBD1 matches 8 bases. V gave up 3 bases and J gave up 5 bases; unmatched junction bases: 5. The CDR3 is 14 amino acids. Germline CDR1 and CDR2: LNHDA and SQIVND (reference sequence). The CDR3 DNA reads TGTGCCAGTAGTATCAGACAGGGGCGGTATGGCTACACCTTC. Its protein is CASSIRQGRYGYTF.

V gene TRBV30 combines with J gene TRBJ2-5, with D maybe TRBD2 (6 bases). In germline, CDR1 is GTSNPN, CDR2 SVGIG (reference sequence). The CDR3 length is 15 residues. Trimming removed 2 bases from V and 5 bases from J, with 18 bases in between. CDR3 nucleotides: TGTGCCTGGAGTATGGACTCGGGACTTGCGGAGACCCAGTACTTC. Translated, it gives CAWSMDSGLAETQYF. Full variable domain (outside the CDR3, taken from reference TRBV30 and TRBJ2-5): SQTIHQWPATLVQPVGSPLSLECTVEGTSNPNLYWYRQAAGRGLQLLFYSVGIGQISSEVPQNLSASRPQDRQFILSSKKLLLSDSGFYLCAWSMDSGLAETQYFGPGTRLLVL.

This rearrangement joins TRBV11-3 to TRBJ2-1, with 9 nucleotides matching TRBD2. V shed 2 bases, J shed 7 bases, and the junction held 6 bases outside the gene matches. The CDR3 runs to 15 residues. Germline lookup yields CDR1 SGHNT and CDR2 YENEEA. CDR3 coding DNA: TGTGCCAGCAGCTTATGGGCTAGCGGGGCTAATGAGCAGTTCTTC. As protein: CASSLWASGANEQFF. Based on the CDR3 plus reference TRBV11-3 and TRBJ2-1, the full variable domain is EAGVVQSPRYKIIEKKQPVAFWCNPISGHNTLYWYLQNLGQGPELLIRYENEEAVDDSQLPKDRFSAERLKGVDSTLKIQPAELGDSAVYLCASSLWASGANEQFFGPGTRLTVL.

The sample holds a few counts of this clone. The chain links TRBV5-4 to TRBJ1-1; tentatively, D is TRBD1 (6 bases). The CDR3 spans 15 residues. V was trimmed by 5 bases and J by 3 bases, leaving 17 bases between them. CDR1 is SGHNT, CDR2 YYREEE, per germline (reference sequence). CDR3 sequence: CASSLVGTKDTEAFF. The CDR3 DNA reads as TGTGCCAGCAGTCTTGTAGGGACAAAGGACACTGAAGCTTTCTTT.

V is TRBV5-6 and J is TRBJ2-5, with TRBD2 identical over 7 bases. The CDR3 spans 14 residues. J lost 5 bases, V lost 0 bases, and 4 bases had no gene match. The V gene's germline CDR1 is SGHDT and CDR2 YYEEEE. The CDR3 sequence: CASSLGLAGETQYF. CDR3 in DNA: TGTGCCAGCAGCTTGGGACTAGCTGGGGAGACCCAGTACTTC.

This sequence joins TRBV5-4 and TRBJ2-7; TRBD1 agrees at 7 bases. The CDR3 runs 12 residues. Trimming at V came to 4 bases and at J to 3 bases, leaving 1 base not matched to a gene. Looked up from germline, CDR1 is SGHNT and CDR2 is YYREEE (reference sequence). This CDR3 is CASSGDSYEQYF. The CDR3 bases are TGTGCCAGCAGCGGGGACAGCTACGAGCAGTACTTC.

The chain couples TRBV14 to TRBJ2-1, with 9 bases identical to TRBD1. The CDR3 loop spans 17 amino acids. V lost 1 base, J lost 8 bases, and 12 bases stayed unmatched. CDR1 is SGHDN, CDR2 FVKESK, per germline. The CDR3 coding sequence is TGTGCCAGCAGCCAAGGGCCGGGACAGGGTAGGTCCTATGAGCAGTTCTTC. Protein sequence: CASSQGPGQGRSYEQFF.

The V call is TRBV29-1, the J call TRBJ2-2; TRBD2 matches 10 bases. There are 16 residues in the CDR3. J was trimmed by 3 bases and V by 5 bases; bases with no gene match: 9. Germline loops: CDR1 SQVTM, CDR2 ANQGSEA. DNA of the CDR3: TGCAGCGTTATTTCTAGCGGGAGAAGTGACACCGGGGAGCTGTTTTTT. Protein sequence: CSVISSGRSDTGELFF.

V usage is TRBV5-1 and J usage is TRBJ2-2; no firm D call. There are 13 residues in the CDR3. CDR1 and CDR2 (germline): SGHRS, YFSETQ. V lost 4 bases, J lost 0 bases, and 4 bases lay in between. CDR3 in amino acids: CASSISNTGELFF. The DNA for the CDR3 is TGCGCCAGCAGCATCTCGAACACCGGGGAGCTGTTTTTT. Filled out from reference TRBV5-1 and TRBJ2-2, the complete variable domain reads KAGVTQTPRYLIKTRGQQVTLSCSPISGHRSVSWYQQTPGQGLQFLFEYFSETQRNKGNFPGRFSGRQFSNSRSEMNVSTLELGDSALYLCASSISNTGELFFGEGSRLTVL.